A single sample gave rise to the 26 T cell receptor beta chains below, sequenced in a study of blood T cell repertoires in COVID-19. Only in-frame clones appear in the TCRdb table, and some are missing; sequencing was by immunoSEQ multiplex PCR. The data contain some 150,000 clones, 87% of them singletons. The sequencing input was peripheral blood. Receptor source: a man aged 45-65 years who had recovered from COVID-19.

The chain links TRBV3-1 (or the pseudogene TRBV3-2) to TRBJ2-7, with unresolved D. The V end was cut by 1 base, the J end by 1 base, with 8 bases between. CDR1 and CDR2 from the germline V gene are LGHDT and YNNKEL (reference sequence). This CDR3 is 14 amino acids long. CDR3 DNA: TGTGCCAGCAGCCAAGGAGGTTTTTCCTACGAGCAGTACTTC. This codes for CASSQGGFSYEQYF.

This rearrangement joins TRBV10-2 to TRBJ2-7, with 7 bases aligning to TRBD1. This CDR3 contains 14 residues. CDR1 and CDR2 (germline): WSHSY, SAAADI. J gave up 1 base and V 3 bases, and 3 bases lay outside the gene matches. The CDR3 reads CASSEDRVSYEQYF. As DNA, the CDR3 is TGCGCCAGCAGTGAAGACAGGGTATCCTACGAGCAGTACTTC.

This clone came up many times. This chain joins TRBV9 and TRBJ2-7; tentatively, D is TRBD2 (7 bases). The CDR3 consists of 14 residues. Germline values: CDR1 SGDLS, CDR2 YYNGEE. With 4 bases removed from V and 7 bases from J, the gap between germline ends came to 18 bases. This CDR3 is CASSPRGGDREQYF. Written as DNA, the CDR3 is TGTGCCAGCAGCCCTCGAGGGGGGGATCGGGAGCAGTACTTC.

The chain has TRBV7-2 and TRBJ2-3, with 11 nucleotides matching TRBD2. The CDR3 spans 13 residues. The J segment lost 14 bases and the V segment lost 5 bases, leaving 9 bases of the junction unmatched. Germline V gene data show CDR1 as SGHTA and CDR2 as FQGNSA. The CDR3 bases are TGTGCCAGCAGCCCCGGACTAGCGGGCAATTGGTATTTT. Translated: CASSPGLAGNWYF.

The chain uses TRBV9 and TRBJ1-5, with D maybe TRBD1 (5 bases). This CDR3 is 13 amino acids long. V dropped 5 bases and J dropped 6 bases, with 12 bases sitting between them. The germline V gene has CDR1 SGDLS and CDR2 YYNGEE. CDR3 protein: CASSNGGGQPQHF. The CDR3 region has the DNA TGTGCCAGCAGTAACGGGGGGGGTCAGCCCCAGCATTTT.

This sequence joins TRBV5-1 and TRBJ2-1, with 8 bases aligning to TRBD1. The CDR3 consists of 15 residues. J lost 7 bases, V lost 0 bases, and 6 bases had no gene match. Germline V gives CDR1 SGHRS, CDR2 YFSETQ. The CDR3 here is CASSLVPGGLNEQFF. CDR3 coding DNA: TGCGCCAGCAGCTTGGTTCCAGGGGGCTTGAATGAGCAGTTCTTC.

The CDR3 spells CSAQSHTGPQHF. The CDR3 nucleotides are TGCAGCGCCCAAAGCCATACCGGGCCCCAGCATTTT. This chain joins TRBV29-1 and TRBJ1-5; D ambiguous. Germline CDR1 is SQVTM and CDR2 is ANQGSEA. V was cut by 7 bases and J by 9 bases, with 16 bases left in between. CDR3 size: 12 residues. The full variable domain, with the rest looked up from reference TRBV29-1 and TRBJ1-5, is SAVISQKPSRDICQRGTSLTIQCQVDSQVTMMFWYRQQPGQSLTLIATANQGSEATYESGFVIDKFPISRPNLTFSTLTVSNMSPEDSSIYLCSAQSHTGPQHFGDGTRLSIL.

V and J are TRBV19 and TRBJ1-2, with D possibly TRBD1 on 6 matching bases. CDR3 length: 14 residues. V dropped 6 bases and J dropped 4 bases, with 15 bases sitting between them. Germline CDR1 is LNHDA and CDR2 is SQIVND (reference sequence). The CDR3, as DNA: TGTGCCAGTAGGAGGGGCACAGGGAGCTATGGCTACACCTTC. This codes for CASRRGTGSYGYTF.

This chain connects TRBV10-3 to TRBJ2-5, with TRBD2 matching over 10 bases. The CDR3 covers 15 residues. Germline CDR1 is ENHRY and CDR2 is SYGVKD. Trimming cost V 7 bases and J 1 base; bases outside gene matches: 6. CDR3 in DNA: TGTGCCATCAAGGAAGCGGGGGGGCCCCAAGAGACCCAGTACTTC. This gives the protein CAIKEAGGPQETQYF.

V usage is TRBV19 and J usage is TRBJ2-3; maybe TRBD1 (6 bases). V was trimmed by 6 bases and J by 0 bases, leaving 10 bases between them. Germline V gives CDR1 LNHDA, CDR2 SQIVND (reference sequence). CDR3 size: 14 residues. CDR3 loop: CASRQGSSTDTQYF. The DNA of the CDR3 is TGTGCCAGTAGGCAGGGGAGTAGCACAGATACGCAGTATTTT.

This chain links TRBV4-3 with TRBJ1-2, with a weak D call TRBD1 (6 bases). The CDR3 contains 15 residues. Germline V gene data show CDR1 as LGHNA and CDR2 as YSLEER. V was clipped by 1 base and J by 4 bases, with 13 bases between them. The CDR3 DNA reads as TGCGCCAGCAGCCAAGCAGGGGCCCTGAGCTATGGCTACACCTTC. The encoded protein is CASSQAGALSYGYTF.

This chain joins TRBV6-4 and TRBJ2-3; D is unclear. CDR3 length equals 13 residues. V was cut by 4 bases and J by 4 bases, with 9 bases left in between. Per germline, CDR1 MRHNA and CDR2 SNTAGT. CDR3 DNA: TGTGCCAGCAGTGTCGATCAGTCAGATACGCAGTATTTT. Residues: CASSVDQSDTQYF.

J is TRBJ2-3 and V is TRBV18; 7 bases line up with TRBD1. Germline CDR1 reads KGHSH; CDR2 reads LQKENI. The J segment lost 7 bases and the V segment lost 2 bases, leaving 6 bases of the junction unmatched. The CDR3 loop spans 14 amino acids. The CDR3 DNA follows: TGTGCCAGCTCACCAGCAGGGGGAATGAATACGCAGTATTTT. Residues: CASSPAGGMNTQYF.

This clone has more than one count but fewer than ten. The chain joins TRBV10-1 to TRBJ1-5; the D is unclear. CDR3 size: 14 residues. Trimming shortened V by 0 bases and J by 7 bases, and 10 bases separated the two germline ends. Germline-derived CDR1 and CDR2 are WNHNN and SYGVQD (reference sequence). The CDR3 DNA sequence: TGCGCCAGCAGTGAGTCGGTATCGGGGCAGCCCCAGCATTTT. Its translation: CASSESVSGQPQHF.

This sequence joins TRBV7-2 and TRBJ1-5; D call uncertain. Germline lookup yields CDR1 SGHTA and CDR2 FQGNSA. The CDR3 has 14 residues. Trimming left V 3 bases short and J 2 bases short, with 8 bases between. CDR3 sequence reads: CASSFLGGNQPQHF. The DNA for the CDR3 is TGTGCCAGCAGCTTTCTAGGTGGCAATCAGCCCCAGCATTTT.

This chain connects TRBV4-1 to TRBJ1-1; possible D gene TRBD1, 6 bases. CDR1 and CDR2 from the germline V gene are MGHRA and YSYEKL. V lost 0 bases to trimming and J lost 5 bases, with 13 bases between them. The CDR3 sequence is 15 residues long. The DNA of the CDR3 is TGCGCCAGCAGCCAAGATCCAACAGGGAGAACTGAAGCTTTCTTT. Translating gives CASSQDPTGRTEAFF.

This clone has a single count. This sequence joins TRBV5-1 and TRBJ2-1, with 9 positions matching TRBD2. The CDR3 is made up of 15 amino acids. The junction had 6 bases not matched to a gene; V was cut back by 1 base and J by 7 bases. CDR1 and CDR2 (germline): SGHRS, YFSETQ. CDR3 loop: CASSLRRGGRNEQFF. CDR3 in DNA: TGCGCCAGCAGCTTGAGGCGGGGGGGCCGGAATGAGCAGTTCTTC.

The chain combines TRBV12-5 with TRBJ2-7; 7 nucleotides line up with TRBD1. The CDR3 is 14 residues long. The V gene's germline CDR1 is LGHNT and CDR2 FRNRAP. With V trimmed by 7 bases and J by 3 bases, 9 bases remained unmatched. CDR3: CASDPTGTGYEQYF. CDR3 nucleotide sequence: TGTGCTAGTGATCCGACAGGGACGGGCTACGAGCAGTACTTC.

The CDR3, as DNA: TGTGCCAGCAGCTTAGATTTGGGGAGGACAAACTCCTACGAGCAGTACTTC. Translated: CASSLDLGRTNSYEQYF. V gene TRBV11-2 combines with J gene TRBJ2-7; possible D gene TRBD2, 6 bases. Germline CDR1 SGHAT, CDR2 FQNNGV. The CDR3 contains 17 residues. Trimming took off 0 bases at V and 0 bases at J, with 15 bases between the two ends.

This clone was detected only once. The J gene is TRBJ1-6, the V gene TRBV13, with unresolved D. V was clipped by 2 bases and J by 4 bases, with 12 bases between them. The CDR3 extends over 16 amino acids. Germline V lookup: CDR1 PRHDT, CDR2 FYEKMQ (reference sequence). CDR3 sequence: CASSLFGSEYNSPLHF. The CDR3 coding sequence is TGTGCCAGCAGCTTATTCGGTAGCGAATATAATTCACCCCTCCACTTT.

V usage is TRBV9 and J usage is TRBJ1-2; tentative D call: TRBD1 (6 bases). Germline V lookup: CDR1 SGDLS, CDR2 YYNGEE. V lost 3 bases, J lost 2 bases, and 14 bases lay in between. The CDR3 has 15 residues. The CDR3 nucleotides read TGTGCCAGCAGCGGCAGGGGCCACCTGAACTATGGCTACACCTTC. It specifies CASSGRGHLNYGYTF.

The chain has TRBV18 and TRBJ1-1; unclear D gene. The germline V gene encodes CDR1 KGHSH and CDR2 LQKENI. The CDR3 has 15 amino acids. V lost 0 bases to trimming and J lost 4 bases, with 12 bases between them. The DNA of the CDR3 is TGTGCCAGCTCACCACCGACCGGGTTGTCCACTGAAGCTTTCTTT. It encodes CASSPPTGLSTEAFF.

J is TRBJ2-2 and V is TRBV4-3, with 7 nucleotides matching TRBD1. The V and J ends lost 0 bases and 1 base, in that order; junction bases with no gene match: 5. The CDR3 runs to 17 residues. Germline V CDR1 and CDR2: LGHNA, YSLEER. The CDR3 DNA reads as TGCGCCAGCAGCCAAGACCCCGGACAGGAGAACACCGGGGAGCTGTTTTTT. Protein: CASSQDPGQENTGELFF.

The chain couples TRBV5-1 to TRBJ1-1; 9 bases line up with TRBD1. Germline CDR1 is SGHRS and CDR2 is YFSETQ. V trimming: 2 bases; J trimming: 3 bases; junction bases outside the gene matches: 5. CDR3 size: 15 residues. CDR3 region: CASSLRTGDDTEAFF. The CDR3 nucleotides are TGCGCCAGCAGCTTACGGACAGGGGACGACACTGAAGCTTTCTTT.

The chain has TRBV7-2 and TRBJ2-3; 9 positions match TRBD2. CDR3 size: 17 residues. V gave up 5 bases and J gave up 4 bases; unmatched junction bases: 13. CDR1 SGHTA and CDR2 FQGNSA come from the germline V gene. DNA of the CDR3: TGTGCCAGCAGCCCGATGGCGGGGGGGTCGGGGTCAGATACGCAGTATTTT. Its translation is CASSPMAGGSGSDTQYF.

The chain links TRBV19 to TRBJ2-6, with D possibly TRBD1 on 5 matching bases. The CDR3 covers 16 residues. The ends were cut back, 6 bases at V and 0 bases at J, with 12 bases in the middle. The germline V gene encodes CDR1 LNHDA and CDR2 SQIVND (reference sequence). CDR3: CASRGQGLSGANVLTF. The CDR3 region has the DNA TGTGCCAGTAGGGGTCAGGGTCTCTCTGGGGCCAACGTCCTGACTTTC.